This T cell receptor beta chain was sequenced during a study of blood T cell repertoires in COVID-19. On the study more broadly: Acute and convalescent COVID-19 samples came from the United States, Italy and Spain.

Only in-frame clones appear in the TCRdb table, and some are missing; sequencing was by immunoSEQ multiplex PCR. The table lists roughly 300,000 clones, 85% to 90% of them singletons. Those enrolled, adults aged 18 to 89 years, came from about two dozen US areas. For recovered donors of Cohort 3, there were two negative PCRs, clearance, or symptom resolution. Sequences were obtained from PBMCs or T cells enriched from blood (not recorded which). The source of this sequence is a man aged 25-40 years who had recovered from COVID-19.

CDR3 DNA sequence: TGTGCCTGGAGATGGACGGACAGGGTCCGGTTAGGCTACACCTTC. Residues: CAWRWTDRVRLGYTF. V is TRBV30 and J is TRBJ1-2, with 8 bases fitting TRBD1. The CDR3 is 15 residues long. V was pared by 3 bases and J by 8 bases, with 14 bases of the junction left unmatched. CDR1 GTSNPN and CDR2 SVGIG come from the germline V gene (reference sequence).